The rows below give T cell receptor beta chains drawn from one sample of a study of PD-1 blockade in classical Hodgkin lymphoma. The protocol was immunoSEQ multiplex PCR, while the TCRdb copy is restricted to in-frame clones and leaves out a portion. The sample lists about 150,000 clones; about 78% were seen once. The sequenced sample was peripheral blood mononuclear cells (PBMCs), obtained before the second cycle of nivolumab. The receptors come from a human donor with classical Hodgkin lymphoma. Each CDR3 is given with its conserved first and last residue. The order of the fields is clone size, J gene, D gene, V gene, CDR3 DNA, CDR3 protein. The D gene is left open where the match is weak. Rows give clone size only sometimes, using once, few, many, or a class for an expanded clone.

abundance: -; j_gene: TRBJ1-1; d_gene: -; v_gene: TRBV11-2; CDR3nt: TGTGCCAGCAGCTCCGATCCGAATACTAAAGCTTTCTTT; CDR3aa: CASSSDPNTKAFF
abundance: few; j_gene: TRBJ1-2; d_gene: TRBD1; v_gene: TRBV4-2; CDR3nt: TGTGCCAGCAGCCAAGAGAGGACAGGGTCTAACTATGGCTACACCTTC; CDR3aa: CASSQERTGSNYGYTF
abundance: -; j_gene: TRBJ1-3; d_gene: -; v_gene: TRBV10-3; CDR3nt: TGTGCCATCAGTGAGTTCAGGGGCTCTGGAAACACCATATATTTT; CDR3aa: CAISEFRGSGNTIYF
abundance: many; j_gene: TRBJ2-5; d_gene: TRBD1; v_gene: TRBV28; CDR3nt: TGTGCCAGCAGTTACCCGGGACAGCTGATCCAAGAGACCCAGTACTTC; CDR3aa: CASSYPGQLIQETQYF
abundance: -; j_gene: TRBJ2-7; d_gene: -; v_gene: TRBV6-1; CDR3nt: TGTGCCAGCAGTAACCGGCGCGAGCAGTACTTC; CDR3aa: CASSNRREQYF
abundance: -; j_gene: TRBJ2-3; d_gene: TRBD2; v_gene: TRBV7-2; CDR3nt: TGTGCCAGCAGCTTACGGTTAACTAGCGGGGGTACTAGCACAGATACGCAGTATTTT; CDR3aa: CASSLRLTSGGTSTDTQYF
abundance: -; j_gene: TRBJ2-5; d_gene: TRBD2; v_gene: TRBV6-5; CDR3nt: TGTGCCAGCAGTTCCCTCGGGGGGGTAGGGGAGACCCAGTACTTC; CDR3aa: CASSSLGGVGETQYF
abundance: -; j_gene: TRBJ1-3; d_gene: TRBD1; v_gene: TRBV5-4; CDR3nt: TGTGCCAGCAGCATGAAGACAGGGGTTGGAAACACCATATATTTT; CDR3aa: CASSMKTGVGNTIYF
abundance: -; j_gene: TRBJ1-1; d_gene: -; v_gene: TRBV6-5; CDR3nt: TGTGCCAGCAGTTACTCGTGGCGTAGGGACAAAGCTTTCTTT; CDR3aa: CASSYSWRRDKAFF
abundance: -; j_gene: TRBJ2-5; d_gene: -; v_gene: TRBV19; CDR3nt: TGTGCCAGTAGTAAGGTGTCTCAAGAGACCCAGTACTTC; CDR3aa: CASSKVSQETQYF
abundance: -; j_gene: TRBJ2-7; d_gene: TRBD1; v_gene: TRBV5-1; CDR3nt: TGCGCCAGCAGCCCAGGGACAGGGGTGGACGAGCAGTACTTC; CDR3aa: CASSPGTGVDEQYF
abundance: -; j_gene: TRBJ2-5; d_gene: TRBD1; v_gene: TRBV30; CDR3nt: TGTGCCTGGAGTGCCGGAAAACAGGGGGCTGGAGAGACCCAGTACTTC; CDR3aa: CAWSAGKQGAGETQYF
abundance: -; j_gene: TRBJ2-3; d_gene: -; v_gene: TRBV6-5; CDR3nt: TGTGCCAGCAGTTCCTCCGGGACAACCTACACAGATACGCAGTATTTT; CDR3aa: CASSSSGTTYTDTQYF
abundance: -; j_gene: TRBJ2-6; d_gene: TRBD2; v_gene: TRBV4-2; CDR3nt: TGTGCCAGCAGCCACCCCGCGGGAACGGGAGGTGGTTTTTCTGGGGCCAACGTCCTGACTTTC; CDR3aa: CASSHPAGTGGGFSGANVLTF
abundance: -; j_gene: TRBJ1-1; d_gene: -; v_gene: TRBV6-1; CDR3nt: TGTGCCAGCAGTGAGGACACGCCAAACACTGAAGCTTTCTTT; CDR3aa: CASSEDTPNTEAFF
abundance: -; j_gene: TRBJ2-1; d_gene: -; v_gene: TRBV18; CDR3nt: TGTGCCAGCTCACCGCCCGTTGGAGGGCCGGTATACAATGAGCAGTTCTTC; CDR3aa: CASSPPVGGPVYNEQFF
abundance: -; j_gene: TRBJ2-7; d_gene: -; v_gene: TRBV7-6; CDR3nt: TGTGCCAGCAGCTTAGTTCAGGGCCCTACCTACGAGCAGTACTTC; CDR3aa: CASSLVQGPTYEQYF